This TCR beta chain was observed in a study of shared clonotypes between healthy human individuals. The data were produced by immunoSEQ multiplex PCR, yet TCRdb's version contains in-frame clones alone and is incomplete. The sample includes roughly 1,500,000 clones, approximately 98.5% of them seen just once. The germline CDR1 and CDR2 sequences are SQVTM and ANQGSEA. The CDR3 is made up of 12 amino acids. Trimming stripped 6 bases from V and 1 base from J, with 9 bases between. Study findings and constraints: Relative to memory subsets, naive subsets generally showed larger estimated richness.

About this clone: The antigen is unknown. This sample also contains other DNA sequences that code for the same CDR3.

The TCR sequence derives from a man under 40 in good health. The chain has TRBV29-1 and TRBJ2-5; possibly TRBD2 for D (5 bases). Sequenced sample: naive CD4+ T cells sorted from blood. Subset meaning: CD45RA+ positively selected. This chain's CDR3 is CSVLEGQETQYF. The DNA for the CDR3 is TGCAGCGTCCTAGAGGGCCAAGAGACCCAGTACTTC.